Listed below are T cell receptor beta chains from one sample, sequenced in a study of cytomegalovirus exposure and HLA in healthy donors. Libraries were prepared by immunoSEQ multiplex PCR; TCRdb keeps only in-frame clonotypes and omits some of them. Recorded for this sample: about 92,000 clones. Sequenced sample: PBMCs. Receptor source: a middle-aged man in good health and CMV-seropositive. Each CDR3 is given with its conserved first and last residue. Each record gives: J gene, V gene, D gene, CDR3 DNA, CDR3 protein. The D gene is left open where the match is weak.

J: TRBJ1-2
V: TRBV6-5
D: TRBD1
DNA: TGTGCCAGCAGAAGGACAGGGCTCTATGGCTACACCTTC
CDR3: CASRRTGLYGYTF

J: TRBJ2-7
V: TRBV27
D: TRBD1
DNA: TGTGCCAGCAGTACTGGACAGGCTTCCTACGAGCAGTACTTC
CDR3: CASSTGQASYEQYF

J: TRBJ1-5
V: TRBV4-3
D: NA
DNA: TGCGCCAGCAGCCAAGACGGGGGGGCCGGGAATCAGCCCCAGCATTTT
CDR3: CASSQDGGAGNQPQHF

J: TRBJ2-6
V: TRBV7-9
D: NA
DNA: TGTGCCAGCAGCGACAACTTCTCTGGGGCCAACGTCCTGACTTTC
CDR3: CASSDNFSGANVLTF

J: TRBJ2-5
V: TRBV2
D: NA
DNA: TGTGCCAGCATTTCCCCGGGACTCCAGCAAGAGACCCAGTACTTC
CDR3: CASISPGLQQETQYF

J: TRBJ2-5
V: TRBV5-4
D: NA
DNA: TGTGCCAGCAGCTTGGCCAAGGGACTCTCGCAAGAGACCCAGTACTTC
CDR3: CASSLAKGLSQETQYF

J: TRBJ2-5
V: TRBV30
D: TRBD1
DNA: TGTGCCTGGACCAAGACAGGGGCCCAAGAGACCCAGTACTTC
CDR3: CAWTKTGAQETQYF

J: TRBJ2-3
V: TRBV30
D: NA
DNA: TGTGCCCTGGAGACAGGCGCAGCAGATACGCAGTATTTT
CDR3: CALETGAADTQYF

J: TRBJ1-2
V: TRBV30
D: TRBD1
DNA: TGTGCCTGGAGTGTTAACAGGGGATACTATGGCTACACCTTC
CDR3: CAWSVNRGYYGYTF

J: TRBJ2-7
V: TRBV27
D: TRBD1
DNA: TGTGCCAGCAGTCTCCTACCGGGACAGGGGGACTACGAGCAGTACTTC
CDR3: CASSLLPGQGDYEQYF

J: TRBJ2-7
V: TRBV7-2
D: TRBD2
DNA: TGTGCCAGCAGCTTATTCCCGACTAGCGGGATATACTTC
CDR3: CASSLFPTSGIYF

J: TRBJ2-5
V: TRBV29-1
D: TRBD2
DNA: TGCAGCGTTGGGGGACTAGCGGGAGAGGCCCAGGGTTGGGAGACCCAGTACTTC
CDR3: CSVGGLAGEAQGWETQYF

J: TRBJ2-5
V: TRBV5-1
D: NA
DNA: TGCGCCAGCAGCTTGCGGACCGGGGTAGAGACCCAGTACTTC
CDR3: CASSLRTGVETQYF

J: TRBJ2-1
V: TRBV5-1
D: NA
DNA: TGCGCCAGCAGCCCGACAGGCAATGAGCAGTTCTTC
CDR3: CASSPTGNEQFF

J: TRBJ1-5
V: TRBV18
D: NA
DNA: TGTGCCAGCTCACCCGGGGTACCGGGGGGCAATCAGCCCCAGCATTTT
CDR3: CASSPGVPGGNQPQHF

J: TRBJ1-5
V: TRBV18
D: TRBD1
DNA: TGTGCCAGCTCACCGACAGGGGCCAATCAGCCCCAGCATTTT
CDR3: CASSPTGANQPQHF

J: TRBJ2-5
V: TRBV7-3
D: NA
DNA: TGTGCCAGCAGCTTGCGAGAGGGAGAGACCCAGTACTTC
CDR3: CASSLREGETQYF

J: TRBJ2-6
V: TRBV18
D: TRBD1
DNA: TGTGCCAGCTCACCTCGAACGGGACAGGGAACTGGGGCCAACGTCCTGACTTTC
CDR3: CASSPRTGQGTGANVLTF

J: TRBJ1-4
V: TRBV5-1
D: NA
DNA: TGCGCCAGCAGCTTGGCGGGGGGAGAAGGTGAAAAACTGTTTTTT
CDR3: CASSLAGGEGEKLFF

J: TRBJ2-5
V: TRBV19
D: NA
DNA: TGTGCCAGTAGTGAGCGGGCAGATCGTACCGAAGAGACCCAGTACTTC
CDR3: CASSERADRTEETQYF

J: TRBJ2-7
V: TRBV5-4
D: TRBD1
DNA: TGTGCCAGCAGCACCGCAGGGGGCGCCTACGAGCAGTACTTC
CDR3: CASSTAGGAYEQYF

J: TRBJ2-3
V: TRBV4-3
D: TRBD2
DNA: TGCGCCAGCAGCCCTGGGAGCGGGAGGGCGGGAGATACGCAGTATTTT
CDR3: CASSPGSGRAGDTQYF

J: TRBJ1-2
V: TRBV4-1
D: TRBD1
DNA: TGCGCCAGCAGCCCCAGGGACAGGGGGTTCGACGGCTACACCTTC
CDR3: CASSPRDRGFDGYTF

J: TRBJ2-7
V: TRBV19
D: NA
DNA: TGTGCCAGTAGTATGCGGACAGCTTACGAGCAGTACTTC
CDR3: CASSMRTAYEQYF

J: TRBJ2-7
V: TRBV13
D: TRBD1
DNA: TGTGCCAGCAGCCGATCCGGGACAGTCTTTAAGGGGGAGCAGTACTTC
CDR3: CASSRSGTVFKGEQYF

J: TRBJ2-2
V: TRBV6-5
D: NA
DNA: TGTGCCAGCAGTTACTCGACATCGAACACCGGGGAGCTGTTTTTT
CDR3: CASSYSTSNTGELFF

J: TRBJ1-2
V: TRBV27
D: NA
DNA: TGTGCCAGCAGCTCGGACAGAAAGAACTATGGCTACACCTTC
CDR3: CASSSDRKNYGYTF

J: TRBJ2-7
V: TRBV5-1
D: TRBD2
DNA: TGCGCCAGCAGCTTAAGCGGGACCTCCTACGAGCAGTACTTC
CDR3: CASSLSGTSYEQYF

J: TRBJ1-2
V: TRBV5-1
D: NA
DNA: TGCGCCAGCAGCCCAGGCCCTAACCCGGGCTACACCTTC
CDR3: CASSPGPNPGYTF

J: TRBJ2-7
V: TRBV28
D: NA
DNA: TGTGCCAGCAGGTTCAGCTCCTACGAGCAGTACTTC
CDR3: CASRFSSYEQYF

J: TRBJ2-1
V: TRBV25-1
D: TRBD2
DNA: TGTGCCAGCAGTGATGGGAGCGGGAGTGATGAGCAGTTCTTC
CDR3: CASSDGSGSDEQFF

J: TRBJ2-1
V: TRBV6-1
D: NA
DNA: TGTGCCAGCAGTGAACGGGTGAGCTCCTACAATGAGCAGTTCTTC
CDR3: CASSERVSSYNEQFF

J: TRBJ2-3
V: TRBV29-1
D: TRBD1
DNA: TGCAGCGCCGGGACAGCGGGCACAGATACGCAGTATTTT
CDR3: CSAGTAGTDTQYF

J: TRBJ2-1
V: TRBV30
D: NA
DNA: TGTGCCTGGAGTGTAGGTGGGAGCTCCTACAATGAGCAGTTCTTC
CDR3: CAWSVGGSSYNEQFF

J: TRBJ1-1
V: TRBV6-5
D: NA
DNA: TGTGCCAGCACCCCGGACGGTCTTGAGGGCACTGAAGCTTTCTTT
CDR3: CASTPDGLEGTEAFF

J: TRBJ2-1
V: TRBV14
D: TRBD2
DNA: TGTGCCAGCAGCCAAGGAGAACTAGCGGGTGGTTACAATGAGCAGTTCTTC
CDR3: CASSQGELAGGYNEQFF

J: TRBJ2-5
V: TRBV30
D: TRBD1
DNA: TGTGCCTGGGGGACAGGGGGCGGGCAAGAGACCCAGTACTTC
CDR3: CAWGTGGGQETQYF

J: TRBJ2-4
V: TRBV5-4
D: TRBD1
DNA: TGTGCCAGCAGCTCGCACTTGACAGGGATCCCAGGGGCCAAAAACATTCAGTACTTC
CDR3: CASSSHLTGIPGAKNIQYF

J: TRBJ2-5
V: TRBV7-8
D: TRBD2
DNA: TGTGCCAGCAGCTTTGGGGGAGGGTATCGGCCCCAAGAGACCCAGTACTTC
CDR3: CASSFGGGYRPQETQYF

J: TRBJ1-3
V: TRBV18
D: NA
DNA: TGTGCCAGCTCACCAGACAGCCGCTCTGGAAACACCATATATTTT
CDR3: CASSPDSRSGNTIYF

J: TRBJ1-2
V: TRBV27
D: NA
DNA: TGTGCCAGCAGTCGACATGAAGGACTTATGGGCACCTTC
CDR3: CASSRHEGLMGTF

J: TRBJ2-7
V: TRBV19
D: TRBD1
DNA: TGTGCCAGTAGGCCACAGGGGGCAAATGACGAGCAGTACTTC
CDR3: CASRPQGANDEQYF

J: TRBJ2-7
V: TRBV6-1
D: TRBD2
DNA: TGTGCCAGCAGGCCCGGGACTAGTCGCGAGCAGTACTTC
CDR3: CASRPGTSREQYF

J: TRBJ1-3
V: TRBV6-4
D: TRBD1
DNA: TGTGCCAGCAGTGAAGACAGGGGTTGCACTGGAAACACCATATATTTT
CDR3: CASSEDRGCTGNTIYF

J: TRBJ2-2
V: TRBV6-5
D: NA
DNA: TGTGCCAGCAGTCCCCGGACTTTCCTCGGGGAGCTGTTTTTT
CDR3: CASSPRTFLGELFF

J: TRBJ1-1
V: TRBV14
D: NA
DNA: TGTGCCAGCAGGCCAGATGCGAACACTGAAGCTTTCTTT
CDR3: CASRPDANTEAFF

J: TRBJ2-7
V: TRBV30
D: NA
DNA: TGTGCCTGGAGTGTACTAGGCGCCGCCTACGAGCAGTACTTC
CDR3: CAWSVLGAAYEQYF

J: TRBJ2-1
V: TRBV14
D: NA
DNA: TGTGCCAGCAGCCATCTGGGGCGGAGCTCCTACAATGAGCAGTTCTTC
CDR3: CASSHLGRSSYNEQFF

J: TRBJ1-1
V: TRBV7-9
D: TRBD1
DNA: TGTGCCAGCACCCGAGGGGGCCCCTTGAACACTGAAGCTTTCTTT
CDR3: CASTRGGPLNTEAFF

J: TRBJ2-1
V: TRBV6-5
D: TRBD2
DNA: TGTGCCAGCAGTTACGAGACTAGCGGAAACAATGAGCAGTTCTTC
CDR3: CASSYETSGNNEQFF

J: TRBJ1-1
V: TRBV19
D: NA
DNA: TGTGCCACATCACGCATGGCAGGGATGAACACTGAAGCTTTCTTT
CDR3: CATSRMAGMNTEAFF

J: TRBJ2-2
V: TRBV28
D: NA
DNA: TGTGCCAGCAGTTCGGGAGCCGCGAACACCGGGGAGCTGTTTTTT
CDR3: CASSSGAANTGELFF

J: TRBJ2-2
V: TRBV19
D: NA
DNA: TGTGCCAGTAAGGGAGCCTACACCGGGGAGCTGTTTTTT
CDR3: CASKGAYTGELFF

J: TRBJ2-2
V: TRBV5-1
D: NA
DNA: TGCGCCAGCAGCCAACAATCCACCGGGGAGCTGTTTTTT
CDR3: CASSQQSTGELFF

J: TRBJ1-5
V: TRBV7-2
D: TRBD1
DNA: TGTGCCAGCAGCTTATATAGGGGACAGGGAAATCAGCCCCAGCATTTT
CDR3: CASSLYRGQGNQPQHF

J: TRBJ1-4
V: TRBV6-6
D: NA
DNA: TGTGCCAGCAGTCCGACATCTGAAAAACTGTTTTTT
CDR3: CASSPTSEKLFF

J: TRBJ1-2
V: TRBV2
D: NA
DNA: TGTGCCACCCTTTCCAGGGAGGTCTATGGCTACACCTTC
CDR3: CATLSREVYGYTF

J: TRBJ2-1
V: TRBV18
D: TRBD2
DNA: TGTGCCAGCTCACCGCGAGCGGGAGTTAGCAATGAGCAGTTCTTC
CDR3: CASSPRAGVSNEQFF

J: TRBJ2-4
V: TRBV13
D: NA
DNA: TGTGCCAGCAGCTTAGTAGTGGAAAACATTCAGTACTTC
CDR3: CASSLVVENIQYF

J: TRBJ2-5
V: TRBV5-6
D: TRBD2
DNA: TGTGCCAGCAGCGGGGGACTAGCGGGGCCCCAAGAGACCCAGTACTTC
CDR3: CASSGGLAGPQETQYF